This T cell receptor beta chain was sequenced for a study of blood T cell repertoires in COVID-19. About the study: Nucleic acid was either cDNA or gDNA, and it came from T cells, B-cell-depleted T cells, or PBMCs.

Study processing details: By means of reference gene primer amplification, nucleated cell counts were estimated. Repertoires were generated with immunoSEQ multiplex PCR, while TCRdb's copy carries only in-frame clones and drops some. V, J and clone size are those of that table, while D and trimming were read from the DNA. The sample has more than 200,000 clones, around 87% seen once. All enrollees were about 18 to 95 years old and from about 25 US areas. Clinical histories supplied by participants themselves formed the basis of cohort assignment. The TCR comes from a woman in her thirties with acute COVID-19. The sample consisted of PBMCs or T cells enriched from blood (not recorded which).

CDR3 coding DNA: TGTGCCAGCTCAGCCATCCCGGGGACAGGCGCGCCCTCTGGAAACACCATATATTTT. This encodes CASSAIPGTGAPSGNTIYF. The chain couples TRBV18 to TRBJ1-3; 8 bases line up with TRBD1. Germline CDR1 reads KGHSH; CDR2 reads LQKENI. Trimming at V came to 5 bases and at J to 0 bases, leaving 15 bases not matched to a gene. This CDR3 spans 19 amino acids.